The rows below give T cell receptor beta chains drawn from one sample of a study of shared clonotypes between healthy human individuals. The assay was immunoSEQ multiplex PCR, and TCRdb's table has in-frame clones only and misses some. There are roughly 1.5 million clones in the sample; around 98% occur only once, and roughly 0.42% lies in the top ten. Source material: naive CD4+ T cells sorted from blood. The receptor set was obtained from a man aged 30 to 45 in good health. Each CDR3 is given with its conserved first and last residue. The order of the fields is V gene, CDR3 protein.

>TRBV11-2
CASRGSDGIYEQYF
>TRBV7-2
CASSLISGANVLTF
>TRBV14
CASSSSMNTEAFF
>TRBV11-2
CASSLGLSWDRGRTEAFF
>TRBV13
CASSRLGLRNEQYF
>TRBV18
CASSPLPGTGVGTEAFF
>TRBV7-3
CASSLSGVLYNEQFF
>TRBV9
CASSVTGTGNTEAFF
>TRBV12-2
CAIGPGQGSHWGTDTQYF
>TRBV10-2
CASSVLLGLLSGNTIYF
>TRBV5-1
CASSFIVGEIQYF
>TRBV29-1
CSGQGQLNTEAFF
>TRBV18
CASSAEDTQYF
>TRBV21-1
CASSTPGQGSEQYF
>TRBV15
CATSLWLAGDEQFF
>TRBV18
CASSPQTGGTTEAFF
>TRBV12-5
CAVGGPPRSTDTQYF
>TRBV2
CASSTRQFSSYEQYF
>TRBV6-1
CASNKRRTDTQYF
>TRBV2
CASSEGTGPTGELFF
>TRBV11-3
CASSFRTTNTGELFF
>TRBV5-4
CASSSPLAGLADTQYF
>TRBV19
CASSHRKDRVASGANVLTF
>TRBV28
CASRSTRTSGSFHEQYF
>TRBV5-1
CASSLEFGGKTQPGTGGSYEQYF
>TRBV5-6
CASSSSGDTQYF
>TRBV4-3
CASSPGGGSKNIQYF
>TRBV7-7
CASSLGSGGPYEQYF
>TRBV14
CASSQDSGSWGTDTQYF
>TRBV28
CASSRLASVSYGYTF
>TRBV5-1
CASSLTGQRETGELFF
>TRBV7-3
CASSLTRGDGYTF
>TRBV5-4
CASTLTVGNTEAFF
>TRBV19
CASSPWASGGTEAFF
>TRBV7-9
CASSLRSNGNEQFF
>TRBV5-1
CASSLLQETQYF
>TRBV5-5
CASSSLSRTEAFF
>TRBV5-5
CASSLRAPTDTQYF
>TRBV7-3
CASSLIASMAGELFF
>TRBV9
CASSVVGRADTGELFF